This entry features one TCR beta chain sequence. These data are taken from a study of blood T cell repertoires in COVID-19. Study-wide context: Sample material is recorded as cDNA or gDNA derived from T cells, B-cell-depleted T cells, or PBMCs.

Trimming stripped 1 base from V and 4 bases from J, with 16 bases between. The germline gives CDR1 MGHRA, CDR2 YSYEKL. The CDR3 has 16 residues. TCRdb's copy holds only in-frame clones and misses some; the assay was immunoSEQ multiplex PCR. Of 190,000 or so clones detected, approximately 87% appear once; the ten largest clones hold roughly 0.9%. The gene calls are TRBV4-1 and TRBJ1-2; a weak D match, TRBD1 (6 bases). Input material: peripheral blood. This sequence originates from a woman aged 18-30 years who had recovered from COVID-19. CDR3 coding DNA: TGCGCCAGCAGCCAAGTTTCGCCCCGGGACACCTATGGCTACACCTTC. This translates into CASSQVSPRDTYGYTF.